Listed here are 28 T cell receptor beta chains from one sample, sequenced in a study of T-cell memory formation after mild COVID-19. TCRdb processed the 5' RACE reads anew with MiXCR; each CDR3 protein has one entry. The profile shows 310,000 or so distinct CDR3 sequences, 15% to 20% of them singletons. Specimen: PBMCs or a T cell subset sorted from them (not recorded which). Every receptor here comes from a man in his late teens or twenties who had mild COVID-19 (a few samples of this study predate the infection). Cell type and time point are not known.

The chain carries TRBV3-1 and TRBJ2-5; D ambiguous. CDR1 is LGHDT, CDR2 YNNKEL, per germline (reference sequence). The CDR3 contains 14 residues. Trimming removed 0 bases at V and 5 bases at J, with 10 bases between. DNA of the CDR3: TGTGCCAGCAGCCAAGATGGACGTCGGGAGACCCAGTACTTC. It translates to CASSQDGRRETQYF.

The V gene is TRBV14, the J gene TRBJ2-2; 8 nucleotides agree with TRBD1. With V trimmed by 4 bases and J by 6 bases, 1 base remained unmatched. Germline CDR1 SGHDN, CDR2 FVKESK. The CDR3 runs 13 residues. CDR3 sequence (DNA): TGTGCCAGCAGCCGGACAGGGTCCGGGGAGCTGTTTTTT. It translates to CASSRTGSGELFF.

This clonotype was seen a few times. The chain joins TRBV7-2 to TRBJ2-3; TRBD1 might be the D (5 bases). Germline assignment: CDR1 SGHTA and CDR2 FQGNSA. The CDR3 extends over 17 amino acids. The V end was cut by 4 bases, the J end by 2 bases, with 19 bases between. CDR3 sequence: CASSSPRRTKHTDTQYF. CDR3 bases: TGTGCCAGCAGCTCGCCCCGTAGGACAAAGCACACAGATACGCAGTATTTT. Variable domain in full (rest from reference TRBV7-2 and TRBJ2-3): GAGVSQSPSNKVTEKGKDVELRCDPISGHTALYWYRQSLGQGLEFLIYFQGNSAPDKSGLPSDRFSAERTGGSVSTLTIQRTQQEDSAVYLCASSSPRRTKHTDTQYFGPGTRLTVL.

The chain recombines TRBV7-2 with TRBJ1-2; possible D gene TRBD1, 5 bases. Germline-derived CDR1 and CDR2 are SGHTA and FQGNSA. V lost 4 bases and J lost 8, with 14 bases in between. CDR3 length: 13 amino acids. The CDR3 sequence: CASSSGTPRGYTF. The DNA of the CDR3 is TGTGCCAGCAGCTCCGGGACCCCGAGGGGCTACACCTTC.

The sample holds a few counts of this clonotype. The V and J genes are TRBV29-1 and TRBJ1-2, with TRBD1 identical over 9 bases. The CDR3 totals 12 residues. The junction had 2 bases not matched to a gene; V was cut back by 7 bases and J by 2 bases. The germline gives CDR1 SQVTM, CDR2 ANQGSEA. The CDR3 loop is CSAGQGNYGYTF. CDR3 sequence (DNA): TGCAGCGCCGGACAGGGGAACTATGGCTACACCTTC.

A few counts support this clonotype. The CDR3 coding sequence is TGTGCCAGCAGCTATGGACAGGGTATTAATGAGCAGTTCTTC. Translated: CASSYGQGINEQFF. This chain connects TRBV5-6 to TRBJ2-1; TRBD1 agrees at 8 bases. The length of the CDR3 is 14 residues. V gave up 3 bases and J gave up 7 bases; unmatched junction bases: 6. CDR1 SGHDT and CDR2 YYEEEE come from the germline V gene.

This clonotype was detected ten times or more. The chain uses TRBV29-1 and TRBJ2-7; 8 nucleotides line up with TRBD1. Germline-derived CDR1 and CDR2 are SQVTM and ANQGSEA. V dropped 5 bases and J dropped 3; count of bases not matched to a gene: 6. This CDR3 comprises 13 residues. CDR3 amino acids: CSVPTGENYEQYF. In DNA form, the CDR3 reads TGCAGCGTTCCGACAGGGGAGAACTACGAGCAGTACTTC.

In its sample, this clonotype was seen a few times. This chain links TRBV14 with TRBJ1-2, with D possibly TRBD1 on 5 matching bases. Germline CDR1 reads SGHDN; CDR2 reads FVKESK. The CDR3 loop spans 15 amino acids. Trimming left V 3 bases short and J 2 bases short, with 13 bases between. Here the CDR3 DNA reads TGTGCCAGCAGCCACTATCAGGGTACGAACTATGGCTACACCTTC. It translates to CASSHYQGTNYGYTF.

This CDR3 reads CASSQVVSRTGEKLFF. The CDR3 bases are TGCGCCAGCAGCCAAGTAGTCTCCAGGACAGGCGAAAAACTGTTTTTT. The J gene is TRBJ1-4, the V gene TRBV4-3, with 7 bases fitting TRBD1. This CDR3 is 16 amino acids long. CDR1 LGHNA and CDR2 YSLEER come from the germline V gene. Germline trimming cut 1 base from V and 8 bases from J; bases unmatched to any gene: 10.

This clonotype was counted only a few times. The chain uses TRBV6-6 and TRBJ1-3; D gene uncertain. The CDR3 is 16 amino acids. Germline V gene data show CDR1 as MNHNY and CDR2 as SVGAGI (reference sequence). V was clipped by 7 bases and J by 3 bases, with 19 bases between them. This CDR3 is CASIPLGPGVGNTIYF. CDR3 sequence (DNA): TGTGCCAGCATCCCCCTCGGTCCGGGCGTTGGAAACACCATATATTTT.

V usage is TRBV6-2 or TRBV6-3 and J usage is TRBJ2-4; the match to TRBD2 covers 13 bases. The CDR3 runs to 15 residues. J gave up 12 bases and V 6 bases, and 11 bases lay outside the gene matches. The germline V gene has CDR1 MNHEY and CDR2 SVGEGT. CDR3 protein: CASSPTSGGALTQYF. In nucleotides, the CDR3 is TGTGCCAGCAGCCCTACTAGCGGGGGGGCCTTGACTCAGTACTTC.

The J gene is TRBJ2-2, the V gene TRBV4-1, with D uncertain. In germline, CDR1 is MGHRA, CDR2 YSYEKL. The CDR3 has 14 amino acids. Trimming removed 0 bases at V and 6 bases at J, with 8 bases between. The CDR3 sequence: CASSQEFRPGELFF. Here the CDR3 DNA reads TGCGCCAGCAGCCAAGAGTTCCGCCCCGGGGAGCTGTTTTTT.

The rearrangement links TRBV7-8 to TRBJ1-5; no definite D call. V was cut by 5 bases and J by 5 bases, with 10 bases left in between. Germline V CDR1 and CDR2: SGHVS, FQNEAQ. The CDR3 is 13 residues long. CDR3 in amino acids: CASSRSRDQPQHF. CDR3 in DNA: TGTGCCAGCAGCCGGAGTCGGGATCAGCCCCAGCATTTT.

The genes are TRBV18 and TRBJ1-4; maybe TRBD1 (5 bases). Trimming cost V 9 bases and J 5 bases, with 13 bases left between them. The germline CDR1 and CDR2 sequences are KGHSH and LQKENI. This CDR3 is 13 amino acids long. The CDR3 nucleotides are TGTGCCAGTCTCGCAGGGATCAATGAAAAACTGTTTTTT. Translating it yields CASLAGINEKLFF.

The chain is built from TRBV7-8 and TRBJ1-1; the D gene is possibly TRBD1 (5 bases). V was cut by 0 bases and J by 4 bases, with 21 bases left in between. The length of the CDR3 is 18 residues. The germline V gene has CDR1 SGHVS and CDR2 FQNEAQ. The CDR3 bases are TGTGCCAGCAGCTTAGCTTACAGGAAATCCTCATCAGGCACTGAAGCTTTCTTT. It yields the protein CASSLAYRKSSSGTEAFF.

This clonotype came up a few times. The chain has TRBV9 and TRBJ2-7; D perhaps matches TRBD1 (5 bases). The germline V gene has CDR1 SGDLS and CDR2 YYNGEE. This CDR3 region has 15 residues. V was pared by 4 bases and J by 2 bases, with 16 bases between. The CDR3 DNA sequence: TGTGCCAGCAGCCCTTATCAGGGAAAGCCCTACGAGCAGTACTTC. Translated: CASSPYQGKPYEQYF.

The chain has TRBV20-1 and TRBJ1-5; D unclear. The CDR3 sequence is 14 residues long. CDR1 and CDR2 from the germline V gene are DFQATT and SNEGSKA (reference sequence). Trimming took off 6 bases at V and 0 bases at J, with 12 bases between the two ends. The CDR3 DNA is TGCAGTGCCGCGGTGAAGCATAGCAATCAGCCCCAGCATTTT. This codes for CSAAVKHSNQPQHF.

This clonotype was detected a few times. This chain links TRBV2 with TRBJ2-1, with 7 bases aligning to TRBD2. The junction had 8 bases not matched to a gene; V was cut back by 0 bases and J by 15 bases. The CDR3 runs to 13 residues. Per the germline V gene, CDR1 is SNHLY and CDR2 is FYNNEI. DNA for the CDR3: TGTGCCAGCAGTGAAGCGCTTAAAGGGGAGGGGTTCTTC. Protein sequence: CASSEALKGEGFF. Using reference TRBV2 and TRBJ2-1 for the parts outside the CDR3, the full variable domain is EPEVTQTPSHQVTQMGQEVILRCVPISNHLYFYWYRQILGQKVEFLVSFYNNEISEKSEIFDDQFSVERPDGSNFTLKIRSTKLEDSAMYFCASSEALKGEGFFGPGTRLTVL.

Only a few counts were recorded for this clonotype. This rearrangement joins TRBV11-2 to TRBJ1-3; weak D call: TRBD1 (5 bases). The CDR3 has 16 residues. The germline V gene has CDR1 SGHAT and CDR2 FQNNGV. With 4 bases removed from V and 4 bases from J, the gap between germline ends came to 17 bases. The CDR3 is CASSSNRGLGGNTIYF. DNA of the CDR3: TGTGCCAGCAGCTCAAATAGGGGATTAGGGGGAAACACCATATATTTT. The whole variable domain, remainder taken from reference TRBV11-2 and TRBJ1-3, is EAGVAQSPRYKIIEKRQSVAFWCNPISGHATLYWYQQILGQGPKLLIQFQNNGVVDDSQLPKDRFSAERLKGVDSTLKIQPAKLEDSAVYLCASSSNRGLGGNTIYFGEGSWLTVV.

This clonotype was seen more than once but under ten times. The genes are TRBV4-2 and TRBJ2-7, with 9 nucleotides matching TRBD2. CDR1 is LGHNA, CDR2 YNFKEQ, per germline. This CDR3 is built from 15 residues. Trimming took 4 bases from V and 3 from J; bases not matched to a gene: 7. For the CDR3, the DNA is TGTGCCAGCAGCCTCGGGACTAGCCCACTCTACGAGCAGTACGTC. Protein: CASSLGTSPLYEQYV.

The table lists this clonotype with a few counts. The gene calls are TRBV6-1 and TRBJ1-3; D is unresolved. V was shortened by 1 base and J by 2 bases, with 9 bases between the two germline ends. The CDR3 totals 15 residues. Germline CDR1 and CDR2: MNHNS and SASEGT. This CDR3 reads CASSEGVFPGNTIYF. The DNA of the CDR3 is TGTGCCAGCAGTGAAGGGGTGTTTCCTGGAAACACCATATATTTT.

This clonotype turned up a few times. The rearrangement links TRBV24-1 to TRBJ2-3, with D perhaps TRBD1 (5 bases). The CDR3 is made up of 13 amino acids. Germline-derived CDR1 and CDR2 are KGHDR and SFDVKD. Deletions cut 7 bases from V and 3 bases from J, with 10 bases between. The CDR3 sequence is CATSQAGTDTQYF. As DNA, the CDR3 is TGTGCCACCAGCCAAGCAGGGACAGATACGCAGTATTTT.

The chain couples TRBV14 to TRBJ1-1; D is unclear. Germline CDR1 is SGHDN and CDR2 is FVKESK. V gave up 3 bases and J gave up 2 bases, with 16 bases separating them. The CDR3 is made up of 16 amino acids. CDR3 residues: CASSQRIGQVNTEAFF. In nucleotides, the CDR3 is TGTGCCAGCAGCCAGCGGATCGGTCAGGTAAACACTGAAGCTTTCTTT.

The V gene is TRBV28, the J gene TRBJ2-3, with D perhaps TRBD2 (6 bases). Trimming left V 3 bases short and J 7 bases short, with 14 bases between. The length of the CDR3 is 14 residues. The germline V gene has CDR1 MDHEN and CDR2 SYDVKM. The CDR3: CASSLGGSKNTQYF. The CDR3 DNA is TGTGCCAGCAGTTTGGGGGGTAGCAAAAATACGCAGTATTTT.

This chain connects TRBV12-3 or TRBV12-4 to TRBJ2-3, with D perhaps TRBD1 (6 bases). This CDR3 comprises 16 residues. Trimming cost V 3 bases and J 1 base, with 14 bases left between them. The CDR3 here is CASSLGWGRRTDTQYF. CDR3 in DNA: TGTGCCAGCAGTTTGGGTTGGGGGCGACGCACAGATACGCAGTATTTT.

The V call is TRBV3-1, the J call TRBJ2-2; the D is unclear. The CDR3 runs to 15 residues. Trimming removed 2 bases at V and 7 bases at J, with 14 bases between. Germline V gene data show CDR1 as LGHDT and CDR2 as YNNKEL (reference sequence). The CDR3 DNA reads TGTGCCAGCAGCCAATGGGGTAATGATGGCGGGGAGCTGTTTTTT. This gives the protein CASSQWGNDGGELFF.

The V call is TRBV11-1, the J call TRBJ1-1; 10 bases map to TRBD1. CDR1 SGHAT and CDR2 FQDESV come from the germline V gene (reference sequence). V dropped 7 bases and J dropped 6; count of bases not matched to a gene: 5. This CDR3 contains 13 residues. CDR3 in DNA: TGTGCCAGCATCGGGGACAGGGGCCCTGAAGCTTTCTTT. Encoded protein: CASIGDRGPEAFF. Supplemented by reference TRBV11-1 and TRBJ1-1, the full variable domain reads EAEVAQSPRYKITEKSQAVAFWCDPISGHATLYWYRQILGQGPELLVQFQDESVVDDSQLPKDRFSAERLKGVDSTLKIQPAELGDSAMYLCASIGDRGPEAFFGQGTRLTVV.

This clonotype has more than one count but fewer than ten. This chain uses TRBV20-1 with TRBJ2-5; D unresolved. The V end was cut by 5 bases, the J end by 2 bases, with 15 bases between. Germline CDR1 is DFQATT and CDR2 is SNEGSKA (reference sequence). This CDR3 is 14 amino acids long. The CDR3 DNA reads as TGCAGTGCTCGGTACCGTAACCCGCAAGAGACCCAGTACTTC. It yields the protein CSARYRNPQETQYF.